A selection of T cell receptor beta chains follows, all from one sample in a study of OX40 agonist ivuxolimab in advanced cancers. Clones were read by immunoSEQ multiplex PCR, and TCRdb kept only the in-frame ones, dropping some. Here the sample spans 70,000 to 95,000 clones, more than 85% being singletons. The sequences come from CD4+ or CD8+ T cells sorted from blood, collected in a trial of the OX40 agonist ivuxolimab. The receptors were gathered from an adult with an advanced solid tumor such as melanoma, head and neck, liver or kidney cancer. Each CDR3 is given with its conserved first and last residue. Each record gives: J gene, V gene, D gene, clone size, CDR3 protein, CDR3 DNA. D genes are given only for firm matches. Clone sizes are given selectively: once, few, many, or a class where the clone is expanded.

J gene: TRBJ2-3
V gene: TRBV2
D gene: .
clone size: few
CDR3 protein: CASSEWEADTQYF
CDR3 DNA: TGTGCCAGCAGTGAATGGGAGGCAGATACGCAGTATTTT

J gene: TRBJ2-3
V gene: TRBV2
D gene: .
clone size: .
CDR3 protein: CASGGARGTQYF
CDR3 DNA: TGTGCCAGCGGTGGCGCCCGAGGGACGCAGTATTTT

J gene: TRBJ2-7
V gene: TRBV27
D gene: .
clone size: .
CDR3 protein: CASSLRDAAYEQYF
CDR3 DNA: TGTGCCAGCAGTTTACGGGACGCAGCCTACGAGCAGTACTTC

J gene: TRBJ1-6
V gene: TRBV30
D gene: TRBD1
clone size: .
CDR3 protein: CAWSYRDRDNSPLHF
CDR3 DNA: TGTGCCTGGAGTTACCGGGACAGAGATAATTCACCCCTCCACTTT

J gene: TRBJ2-7
V gene: TRBV25-1
D gene: TRBD2
clone size: .
CDR3 protein: CASADRDYPYEQYF
CDR3 DNA: TGTGCCAGCGCAGACCGGGACTATCCCTACGAGCAGTACTTC

J gene: TRBJ1-3
V gene: TRBV18
D gene: .
clone size: .
CDR3 protein: CASSPPQRAGRNSGNTIYF
CDR3 DNA: TGTGCCAGCTCACCACCTCAGAGGGCAGGAAGAAACTCTGGAAACACCATATATTTT

J gene: TRBJ1-5
V gene: TRBV5-8
D gene: .
clone size: .
CDR3 protein: CASTVGGGSNQPQHF
CDR3 DNA: TGTGCCAGCACCGTAGGCGGGGGCTCGAATCAGCCCCAGCATTTT

J gene: TRBJ2-5
V gene: TRBV18
D gene: TRBD1
clone size: once
CDR3 protein: CASSPRTGEETQYF
CDR3 DNA: TGTGCCAGCTCACCTAGGACAGGGGAAGAGACCCAGTACTTC

J gene: TRBJ2-2
V gene: TRBV10-3
D gene: .
clone size: once
CDR3 protein: CAIRPTGKLDTGELFF
CDR3 DNA: TGTGCCATCAGACCAACAGGGAAATTGGACACCGGGGAGCTGTTTTTT

J gene: TRBJ2-6
V gene: TRBV28
D gene: TRBD1
clone size: .
CDR3 protein: CASSLETGVRGANVLTF
CDR3 DNA: TGTGCCAGCAGTTTGGAGACAGGGGTGCGAGGGGCCAACGTCCTGACTTTC

J gene: TRBJ1-4
V gene: TRBV18
D gene: .
clone size: .
CDR3 protein: CASSPPLTTNEKLFF
CDR3 DNA: TGTGCCAGCTCACCACCGTTGACAACTAATGAAAAACTGTTTTTT

J gene: TRBJ2-7
V gene: TRBV15
D gene: TRBD1
clone size: .
CDR3 protein: CATSSPGTGFGQYF
CDR3 DNA: TGTGCCACCAGCAGTCCCGGGACAGGGTTCGGGCAGTACTTC

J gene: TRBJ1-2
V gene: TRBV2
D gene: .
clone size: few
CDR3 protein: CASRIWGVQLLFF
CDR3 DNA: TGTGCCAGCAGGATATGGGGTGTTCAGCTACTCTTCTTC

J gene: TRBJ1-1
V gene: TRBV5-1
D gene: .
clone size: .
CDR3 protein: CASSFLPGTVNTEAFF
CDR3 DNA: TGCGCCAGCAGCTTCTTACCGGGGACGGTGAACACTGAAGCTTTCTTT

J gene: TRBJ1-2
V gene: TRBV5-1
D gene: .
clone size: .
CDR3 protein: CASSYEYYGYTF
CDR3 DNA: TGCGCCAGCAGCTACGAATACTATGGCTACACCTTC